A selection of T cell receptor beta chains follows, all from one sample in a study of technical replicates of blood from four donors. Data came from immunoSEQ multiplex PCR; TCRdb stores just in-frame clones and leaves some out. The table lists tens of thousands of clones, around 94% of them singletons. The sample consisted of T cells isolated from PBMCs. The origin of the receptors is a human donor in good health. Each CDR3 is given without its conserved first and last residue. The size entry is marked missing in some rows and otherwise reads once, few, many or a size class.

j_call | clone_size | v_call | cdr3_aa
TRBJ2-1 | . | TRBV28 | ASSSASGGPNEQF
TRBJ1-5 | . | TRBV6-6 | ASSRGRGPKQPQH
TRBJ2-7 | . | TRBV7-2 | ASSPFAGPSSYEQY
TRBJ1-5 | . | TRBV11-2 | ASSFSGGQGQPQH
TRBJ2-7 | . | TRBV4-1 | ASSPGQGFYEQY
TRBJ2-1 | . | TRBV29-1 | SVEDVRGRDHNEQF
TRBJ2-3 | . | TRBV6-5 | ASSSRGGDTQY
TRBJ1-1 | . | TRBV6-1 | ASSEAPEIMNTEAF
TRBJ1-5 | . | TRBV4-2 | ASSPYLGEPQH
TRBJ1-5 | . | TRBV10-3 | AISESTGRNQPQH
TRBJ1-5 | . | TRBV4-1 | ASSQDPGDYQPQH
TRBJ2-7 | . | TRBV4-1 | ASSQPTSAFSEQY
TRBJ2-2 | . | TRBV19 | ASSTHDRGGTANTGELF
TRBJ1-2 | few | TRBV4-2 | ASRDGRQRYGYT
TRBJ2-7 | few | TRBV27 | ASSDGVGGYEQY
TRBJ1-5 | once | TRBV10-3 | AISLGGKDQPQH
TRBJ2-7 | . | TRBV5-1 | ASSLVRDNYEQY
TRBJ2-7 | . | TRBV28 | ASRGQFYEQY
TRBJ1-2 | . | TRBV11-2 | ASSWPGVWYGYT
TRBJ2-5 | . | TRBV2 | ASSPLLADQETQY
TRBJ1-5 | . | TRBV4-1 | ASSQEDSYQPQH
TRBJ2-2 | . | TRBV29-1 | SVEDSSGKNTGELF
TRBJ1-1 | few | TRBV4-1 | ASSQDLSVGYEAF
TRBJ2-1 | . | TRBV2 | ASIRVRSYNEQF
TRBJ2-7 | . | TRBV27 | ASSVGQGYEQY
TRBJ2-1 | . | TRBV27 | ASSPPRGTGSYNEQF
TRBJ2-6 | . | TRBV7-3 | ASSLKGGAGANVLT
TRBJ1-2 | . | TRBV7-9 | ASSEPLTIHYGYT
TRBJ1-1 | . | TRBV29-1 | SVEDGYGTEAF
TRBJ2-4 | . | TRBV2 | ASRQTSGGVKNIQY
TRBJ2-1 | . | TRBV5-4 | ASSPSHNEQF
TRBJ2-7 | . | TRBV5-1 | ASSPRGGTYEQY
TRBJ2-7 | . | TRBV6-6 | ASSYSGGTYEQY
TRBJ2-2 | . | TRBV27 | ASSLSGNTGELF
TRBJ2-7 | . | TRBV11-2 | ASSSDWASGGSYEQY
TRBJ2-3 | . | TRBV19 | ASSIWGGLGDTQY
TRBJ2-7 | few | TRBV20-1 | SARLAGEQY
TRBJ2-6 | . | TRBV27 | ASSTLAKGPGANVLT
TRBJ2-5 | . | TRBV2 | ASGVRAGGETQY
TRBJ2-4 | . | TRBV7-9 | ASSFPRDRGERAKNIQY
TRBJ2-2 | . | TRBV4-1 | ATQGTGELF
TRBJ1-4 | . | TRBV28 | ASSLRPGGEKLF
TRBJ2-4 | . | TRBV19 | ASSPGQGGGLAKNIQY
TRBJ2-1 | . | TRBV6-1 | ASSTGAYNEQF